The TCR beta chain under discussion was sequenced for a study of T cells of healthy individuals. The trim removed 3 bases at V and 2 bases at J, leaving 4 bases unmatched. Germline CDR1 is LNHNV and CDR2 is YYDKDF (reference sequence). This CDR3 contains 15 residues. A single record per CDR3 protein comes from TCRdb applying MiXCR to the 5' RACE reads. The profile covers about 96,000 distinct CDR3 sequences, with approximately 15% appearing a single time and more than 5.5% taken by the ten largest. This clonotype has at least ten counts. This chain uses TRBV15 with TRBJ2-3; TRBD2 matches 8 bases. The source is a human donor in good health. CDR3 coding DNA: TGTGCCACCAGCAGCCTAGCGGGTCCCACAGATACGCAGTATTTT. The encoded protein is CATSSLAGPTDTQYF.